The 9 T cell receptor beta chains presented below share a single source sample, sequenced in a study of T cells in Graves' hyperthyroidism and ophthalmopathy. What was amplified from RNA transcripts were TCR beta CDR3 regions. Using the HTBI primer set, a first-round RT-PCR was run on the TCR CDR3. TCRdb fed the multiplex PCR reads into MiXCR, producing one record per CDR3 protein. The sample yields about half a million distinct CDR3 sequences, about 24% seen once. The source material was blood. The receptors were sampled from a young woman with Graves' ophthalmopathy.

The rearrangement links TRBV6-5 to TRBJ2-7, with 11 bases identical to TRBD2. The CDR3 runs 15 residues. Germline CDR1 is MNHEY and CDR2 is SVGAGI. V was clipped by 6 bases and J by 2 bases; unmatched bases: 6. This CDR3 reads CASRYSGGDTYEQYF. CDR3 in DNA: TGTGCCAGCAGATATAGCGGGGGGGACACCTACGAGCAGTACTTC.

This clonotype was counted at least ten times. The chain couples TRBV6-2 or TRBV6-3 to TRBJ2-7; no definite D call. Trimming took 3 bases from V and 0 from J, leaving 12 bases between them. The CDR3 is 15 amino acids. Germline V gives CDR1 MNHEY, CDR2 SVGEGT. The CDR3: CASSYLVGYSYEQYF. The CDR3, as DNA: TGTGCCAGCAGTTATTTAGTGGGTTACTCCTACGAGCAGTACTTC.

Many counts were recorded for this clonotype. V gene TRBV30 combines with J gene TRBJ1-1; D call uncertain. The CDR3 length is 12 residues. Germline lookup yields CDR1 GTSNPN and CDR2 SVGIG (reference sequence). The germline V and J ends were trimmed by 3 bases and 3 bases, with 8 bases remaining between them. CDR3 protein: CAWRWSDTEAFF. The CDR3 region has the DNA TGTGCCTGGAGGTGGTCAGACACTGAAGCTTTCTTT. Supplemented by reference TRBV30 and TRBJ1-1, the full variable domain reads SQTIHQWPATLVQPVGSPLSLECTVEGTSNPNLYWYRQAAGRGLQLLFYSVGIGQISSEVPQNLSASRPQDRQFILSSKKLLLSDSGFYLCAWRWSDTEAFFGQGTRLTVV.

This clonotype was recorded at least ten times. The genes are TRBV27 and TRBJ2-7, with TRBD1 matching 8 bases. Germline-derived CDR1 and CDR2 are MNHEY and SMNVEV (reference sequence). V was clipped by 5 bases and J by 6 bases; unmatched bases: 12. This CDR3 contains 15 residues. This CDR3 reads CASSHRGSPVFEQYF. The CDR3 coding sequence is TGTGCCAGCAGTCACAGGGGGTCCCCAGTGTTCGAGCAGTACTTC.

This chain connects TRBV27 to TRBJ1-2; the D gene is possibly TRBD1 (6 bases). The length of the CDR3 is 12 residues. Germline V gene data show CDR1 as MNHEY and CDR2 as SMNVEV (reference sequence). V was trimmed by 8 bases and J by 5 bases, leaving 12 bases between them. The CDR3 DNA follows: TGTGCCAGCCGGGGGGGCCGATATGGCTACACCTTC. Its protein product is CASRGGRYGYTF.

This clonotype was seen a handful of times. A much larger clone lies a single base off, so this may be a read error. This sequence joins TRBV30 and TRBJ1-5; TRBD1 might be the D (5 bases). Germline V gene sequence: CDR1 GTSNPN, CDR2 SVGIG (reference sequence). V lost 1 base, J lost 7 bases, and 14 bases lay in between. CDR3 length equals 14 residues. CDR3 region: CAWSEDTGGQPQHF. CDR3 bases: TGTGCCTGGAGTGAAGATACAGGCGGGCAGCCCCAGCATTTT.

At least ten counts were recorded for this clonotype. A junction boundary mismatches the germline segment, possibly from a read error. V usage is TRBV7-2 and J usage is TRBJ2-7; D might be TRBD2 (5 bases). Germline CDR1 is SGHTA and CDR2 is FQGNSA. This CDR3 is 13 amino acids long. The CDR3 sequence: CASSLVGGSEQCF. The CDR3 DNA reads TGTGCCAGCAGCTTAGTAGGAGGTTCCGAGCAGTGCTTC.

This clonotype was observed at least ten times. The genes are TRBV11-2 and TRBJ2-2; D is uncertain. This CDR3 is built from 14 residues. CDR1 is SGHAT, CDR2 FQNNGV, per germline. Trimming cost V 6 bases and J 6 bases, with 14 bases left between them. The CDR3 DNA sequence: TGTGCCAGCAGAAACGCAGTAACATCCGGGGAGCTGTTTTTT. This gives the protein CASRNAVTSGELFF.

Ten or more counts support this clonotype. This chain connects TRBV15 to TRBJ2-5; either TRBD1 or TRBD2 may fit D (5 bases each). The CDR3 covers 15 residues. V lost 1 base to trimming and J lost 4 bases, with 13 bases between them. Per the germline V gene, CDR1 is LNHNV and CDR2 is YYDKDF (reference sequence). This chain's CDR3 is CATSRARDRRETQYF. The CDR3 coding sequence is TGTGCCACCAGCAGAGCCAGGGACCGGCGAGAGACCCAGTACTTC.